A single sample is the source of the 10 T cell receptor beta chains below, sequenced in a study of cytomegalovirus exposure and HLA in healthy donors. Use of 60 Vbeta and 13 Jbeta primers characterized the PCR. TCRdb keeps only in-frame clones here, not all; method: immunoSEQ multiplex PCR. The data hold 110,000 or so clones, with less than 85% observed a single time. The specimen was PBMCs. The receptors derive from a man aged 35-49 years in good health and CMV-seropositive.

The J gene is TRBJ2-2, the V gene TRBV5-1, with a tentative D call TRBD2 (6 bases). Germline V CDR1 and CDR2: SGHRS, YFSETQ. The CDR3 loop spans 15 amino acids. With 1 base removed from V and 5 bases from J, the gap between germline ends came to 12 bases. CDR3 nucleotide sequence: TGCGCCAGCAGCTTGAGAGGGGAGGATACCGGGGAGCTGTTTTTT. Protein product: CASSLRGEDTGELFF.

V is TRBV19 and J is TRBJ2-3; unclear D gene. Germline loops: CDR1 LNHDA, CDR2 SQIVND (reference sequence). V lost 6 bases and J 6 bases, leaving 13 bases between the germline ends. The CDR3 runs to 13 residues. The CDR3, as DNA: TGTGCCAGTAGCCTGCAGTCCCCGGATACGCAGTATTTT. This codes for CASSLQSPDTQYF.

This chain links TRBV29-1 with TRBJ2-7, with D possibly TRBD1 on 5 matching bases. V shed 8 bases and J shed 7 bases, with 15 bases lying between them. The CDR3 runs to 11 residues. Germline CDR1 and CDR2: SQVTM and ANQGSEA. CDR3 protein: CSPRPWTEQYF. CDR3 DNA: TGCAGCCCAAGACCATGGACAGAGCAGTACTTC.

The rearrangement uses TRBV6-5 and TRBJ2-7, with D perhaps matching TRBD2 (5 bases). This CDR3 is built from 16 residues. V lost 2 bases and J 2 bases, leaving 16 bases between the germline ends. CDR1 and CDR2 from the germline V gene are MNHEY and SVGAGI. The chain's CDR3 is CASSYPAGNVAYEQYF. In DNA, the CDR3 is TGTGCCAGCAGTTACCCGGCGGGCAATGTAGCCTACGAGCAGTACTTC.

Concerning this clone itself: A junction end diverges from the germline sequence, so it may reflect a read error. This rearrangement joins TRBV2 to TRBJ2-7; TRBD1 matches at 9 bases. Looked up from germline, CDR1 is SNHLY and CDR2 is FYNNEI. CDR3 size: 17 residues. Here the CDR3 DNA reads TGTGCCAGCAGTTCCCTTCCTTGGGACAGGGACTCCCACGAGCAGTACTTC. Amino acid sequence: CASSSLPWDRDSHEQYF.

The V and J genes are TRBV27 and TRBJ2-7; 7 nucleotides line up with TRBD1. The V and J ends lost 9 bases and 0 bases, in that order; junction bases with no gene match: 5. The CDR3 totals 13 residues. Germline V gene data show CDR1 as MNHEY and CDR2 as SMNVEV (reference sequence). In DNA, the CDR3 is TGTGCCAGTGAGGACAGGAGCTCCTACGAGCAGTACTTC. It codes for CASEDRSSYEQYF.

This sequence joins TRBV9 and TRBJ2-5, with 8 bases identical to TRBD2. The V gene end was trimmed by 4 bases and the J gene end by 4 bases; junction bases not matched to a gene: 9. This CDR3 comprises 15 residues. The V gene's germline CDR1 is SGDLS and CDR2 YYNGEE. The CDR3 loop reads CASSLSGRGRETQYF. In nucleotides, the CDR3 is TGTGCCAGCAGCCTGAGCGGGAGAGGGAGAGAGACCCAGTACTTC.

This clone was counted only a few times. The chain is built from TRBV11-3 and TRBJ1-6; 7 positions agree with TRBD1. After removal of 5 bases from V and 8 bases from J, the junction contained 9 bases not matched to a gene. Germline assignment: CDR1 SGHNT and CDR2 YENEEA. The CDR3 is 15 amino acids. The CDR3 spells CASSEQTGIHSPLHF. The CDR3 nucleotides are TGTGCCAGCAGCGAGCAGACAGGGATTCATTCACCCCTCCACTTT.

CDR3 bases: TGTGCCAGCAGTTTGTTCGTCGGCTATGGCTACACCTTC. Protein: CASSLFVGYGYTF. The rearrangement joins TRBV6-5 to TRBJ1-2; D uncertain. This CDR3 is built from 13 residues. Germline V gene sequence: CDR1 MNHEY, CDR2 SVGAGI. Trimming pared 4 bases from V and 4 bases from J, leaving 10 bases between.

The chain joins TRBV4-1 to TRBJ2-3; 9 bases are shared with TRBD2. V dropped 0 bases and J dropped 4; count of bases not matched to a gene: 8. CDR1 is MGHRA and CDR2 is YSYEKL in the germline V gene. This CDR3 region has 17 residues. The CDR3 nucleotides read TGCGCCAGCAGCCAAGATTGGGGCGGGGGGGCCGCAGATACGCAGTATTTT. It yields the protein CASSQDWGGGAADTQYF.